Listed below are T cell receptor beta chains from one sample, sequenced in a study of sequential checkpoint blockade in melanoma. Produced via immunoSEQ multiplex PCR; TCRdb's table is partial and in-frame only. This table holds 34,000 or so clones, roughly 85% found once. The sequences come from CD8+ T cells sorted from blood (inferred from file names), collected from a patient given nivolumab and ipilimumab in sequence. Receptors originate from a human donor with melanoma. Both conserved end residues are part of each CDR3. A D gene is named only where the DNA matches it firmly. Clone size, where shown, is once, few, many, or a class for clones that have expanded.

D gene: TRBD2
J gene: TRBJ2-1
clone size: NA
V gene: TRBV7-9
CDR3 DNA: TGTGCCAGCAGCTTAGAATCTTCGGGGAGGGCCCACAATGAGCAGTTCTTC
CDR3 protein: CASSLESSGRAHNEQFF

D gene: NA
J gene: TRBJ1-1
clone size: NA
V gene: TRBV9
CDR3 DNA: TGTGCCAGCAGCGTAGACGGTGGAGGAATGAACACTGAAGCTTTCTTT
CDR3 protein: CASSVDGGGMNTEAFF

D gene: TRBD1
J gene: TRBJ2-7
clone size: NA
V gene: TRBV7-6
CDR3 DNA: TGTGCCAGCAGCTCGGGACCGGGACAGGGTGTCGAGCAGTACTTC
CDR3 protein: CASSSGPGQGVEQYF

D gene: TRBD1
J gene: TRBJ1-5
clone size: once
V gene: TRBV9
CDR3 DNA: TGTGCCAGCAGTGATGACGGACAGGGTCTTAATCAGCCCCAGCATTTT
CDR3 protein: CASSDDGQGLNQPQHF

D gene: TRBD1
J gene: TRBJ2-2
clone size: NA
V gene: TRBV27
CDR3 DNA: TGTGCCAGCAGTTCCCGACAGGGGGGCACCGGGGAGCTGTTTTTT
CDR3 protein: CASSSRQGGTGELFF

D gene: NA
J gene: TRBJ1-3
clone size: NA
V gene: TRBV9
CDR3 DNA: TGTGCCAGCAGCGAGCCCGGAGGGAGGGGGTCTGGAAACACCATATATTTT
CDR3 protein: CASSEPGGRGSGNTIYF

D gene: NA
J gene: TRBJ2-7
clone size: NA
V gene: TRBV21-1
CDR3 DNA: TGTGCCAGCAGCAACCTGGGACAACTGAGCTACGAGCAGTACTTC
CDR3 protein: CASSNLGQLSYEQYF

D gene: TRBD2
J gene: TRBJ2-1
clone size: NA
V gene: TRBV5-1
CDR3 DNA: TGCGCCAGCAGCTACTACCGACTAGCCGATTACAATGAGCAGTTCTTC
CDR3 protein: CASSYYRLADYNEQFF

D gene: NA
J gene: TRBJ2-3
clone size: few
V gene: TRBV6-6
CDR3 DNA: TGTGCCAGCAGCCAGACTAGCACAGATACGCAGTATTTT
CDR3 protein: CASSQTSTDTQYF

D gene: TRBD2
J gene: TRBJ2-1
clone size: NA
V gene: TRBV29-1
CDR3 DNA: TGCAGCGTGGTAGCGGGCAATGAGCAGTTCTTC
CDR3 protein: CSVVAGNEQFF

D gene: NA
J gene: TRBJ1-2
clone size: NA
V gene: TRBV12-5
CDR3 DNA: TGTGCTAGTGGTTTGGTACCCCAGGGAGGCTACACCTTC
CDR3 protein: CASGLVPQGGYTF

D gene: NA
J gene: TRBJ1-1
clone size: NA
V gene: TRBV27
CDR3 DNA: TGTGCCAGCAGTTTATCCTCCCGGAACACTGAAGCTTTCTTT
CDR3 protein: CASSLSSRNTEAFF

D gene: TRBD1
J gene: TRBJ1-2
clone size: NA
V gene: TRBV10-3
CDR3 DNA: TGTGCCATCAGTGACGTAAGGGGGCATGGCTACACCTTC
CDR3 protein: CAISDVRGHGYTF

D gene: NA
J gene: TRBJ1-1
clone size: NA
V gene: TRBV4-3
CDR3 DNA: TGCGCCAGCAGCCCGGATGAGGACACTGAAGCTTTCTTT
CDR3 protein: CASSPDEDTEAFF

D gene: TRBD1
J gene: TRBJ1-1
clone size: NA
V gene: TRBV6-5
CDR3 DNA: TGTGCCAGCAGTTATACCGGGACAGGGGGCTTCGCTGAAGCTTTCTTT
CDR3 protein: CASSYTGTGGFAEAFF

D gene: NA
J gene: TRBJ2-1
clone size: NA
V gene: TRBV27
CDR3 DNA: TGTGCCAGCAGTTTCCGAGCGGGCTCCTACAATGAGCAGTTCTTC
CDR3 protein: CASSFRAGSYNEQFF

D gene: TRBD1
J gene: TRBJ1-2
clone size: NA
V gene: TRBV6-5
CDR3 DNA: TGTGCCAGCAGTTACCACAGGGGGAATATAGATGGCTACACCTTC
CDR3 protein: CASSYHRGNIDGYTF

D gene: NA
J gene: TRBJ2-2
clone size: NA
V gene: TRBV2
CDR3 DNA: TGTGCCAGCAGACAGTTGAGTACCGGGGAGCTGTTTTTT
CDR3 protein: CASRQLSTGELFF

D gene: TRBD1
J gene: TRBJ1-2
clone size: NA
V gene: TRBV27
CDR3 DNA: TGTGCCAGCAGTTTGGTGGGGACAGGTTCCGGCTACACCTTC
CDR3 protein: CASSLVGTGSGYTF

D gene: NA
J gene: TRBJ2-7
clone size: NA
V gene: TRBV6-6
CDR3 DNA: TGTGCCAGCAGTTACATGGGGGCTGGGTACGAGCAGTACTTC
CDR3 protein: CASSYMGAGYEQYF

D gene: TRBD2
J gene: TRBJ2-2
clone size: NA
V gene: TRBV10-2
CDR3 DNA: TGCGCCAGCGGAAGACTAGCGGGGATTTTCGGGGAGCTGTTTTTT
CDR3 protein: CASGRLAGIFGELFF

D gene: NA
J gene: TRBJ1-6
clone size: NA
V gene: TRBV21-1
CDR3 DNA: TGTGCCAGCACCTCAAAGCGGGACAGGGAGTCACCCCTCCACTTT
CDR3 protein: CASTSKRDRESPLHF

D gene: TRBD2
J gene: TRBJ2-7
clone size: NA
V gene: TRBV6-5
CDR3 DNA: TGTGCCAGCAGGCTAGCGGGATCTTCCTACGAGCAGTACTTC
CDR3 protein: CASRLAGSSYEQYF

D gene: NA
J gene: TRBJ1-1
clone size: NA
V gene: TRBV10-2
CDR3 DNA: TGCGCCAGCAGTGAGGACAGCTACACTGAAGCTTTCTTT
CDR3 protein: CASSEDSYTEAFF

D gene: NA
J gene: TRBJ1-1
clone size: few
V gene: TRBV19
CDR3 DNA: TGTGCCAGTAGTCTCGGGGCAGGGGCGTTTTTCCCCATGAACACTGAAGCTTTCTTT
CDR3 protein: CASSLGAGAFFPMNTEAFF

D gene: TRBD1
J gene: TRBJ2-3
clone size: NA
V gene: TRBV5-4
CDR3 DNA: TGTGCCAGCAGCCTAAGCAGTTCGATTACAGGGGGCACAGATACGCAGTATTTT
CDR3 protein: CASSLSSSITGGTDTQYF

D gene: NA
J gene: TRBJ1-1
clone size: NA
V gene: TRBV7-3
CDR3 DNA: TGTGCCAGCAGCCTTGACATGGGCACTGAAGCTTTCTTT
CDR3 protein: CASSLDMGTEAFF

D gene: NA
J gene: TRBJ2-2
clone size: NA
V gene: TRBV5-1
CDR3 DNA: TGCGCCAGCAGCTTGGTTGTCAGGGCCGGGGAGCTGTTTTTT
CDR3 protein: CASSLVVRAGELFF

D gene: NA
J gene: TRBJ2-7
clone size: NA
V gene: TRBV6-1
CDR3 DNA: TGTGCCAGCAGGACAGGTCCCTACGAGCAGTACTTC
CDR3 protein: CASRTGPYEQYF

D gene: NA
J gene: TRBJ1-4
clone size: NA
V gene: TRBV28
CDR3 DNA: TGTGCCAGCAGTTTAAGGGTCCGGGGTGGGGAAAAACTGTTTTTT
CDR3 protein: CASSLRVRGGEKLFF

D gene: NA
J gene: TRBJ1-1
clone size: NA
V gene: TRBV11-2
CDR3 DNA: TGTGCCAGCAGCTACTTCACTGAAGCTTTCTTT
CDR3 protein: CASSYFTEAFF

D gene: NA
J gene: TRBJ1-4
clone size: NA
V gene: TRBV13
CDR3 DNA: TGTGCCAGCAGCGAAAGTACAGGGACTAATGAAAAACTGTTTTTT
CDR3 protein: CASSESTGTNEKLFF

D gene: NA
J gene: TRBJ2-7
clone size: NA
V gene: TRBV6-5
CDR3 DNA: TGTGCCAGCAGTTACTCGACTATTTCCTACGAGCAGTACTTC
CDR3 protein: CASSYSTISYEQYF

D gene: NA
J gene: TRBJ1-1
clone size: NA
V gene: TRBV6-6
CDR3 DNA: TGTGCCAGCAGCCCATGGACTGGCTTTGCTTTCTTT
CDR3 protein: CASSPWTGFAFF

D gene: NA
J gene: TRBJ1-1
clone size: few
V gene: TRBV28
CDR3 DNA: TGTGCCAGCAGTCTCCTAGGGGTCGTGAACACTGAAGCTTTCTTT
CDR3 protein: CASSLLGVVNTEAFF

D gene: NA
J gene: TRBJ2-1
clone size: once
V gene: TRBV27
CDR3 DNA: TGTGCCAGCAGTCTAGCCGGGACGGGGGGCTTGGATGAGCAGTTCTTC
CDR3 protein: CASSLAGTGGLDEQFF

D gene: TRBD1
J gene: TRBJ1-2
clone size: NA
V gene: TRBV19
CDR3 DNA: TGTGCCAGTAGTTATCCAAGGGACAGGGTCTATGGCTACACCTTC
CDR3 protein: CASSYPRDRVYGYTF

D gene: NA
J gene: TRBJ2-7
clone size: NA
V gene: TRBV15
CDR3 DNA: TGTGCCACCACTCAGGGCATCGAGCAGTACTTC
CDR3 protein: CATTQGIEQYF

D gene: NA
J gene: TRBJ2-7
clone size: NA
V gene: TRBV7-3
CDR3 DNA: TGTGCCAGCAGCTTAACGGAGACCAGCCAGTACGAGCAGTACTTC
CDR3 protein: CASSLTETSQYEQYF

D gene: TRBD1
J gene: TRBJ1-4
clone size: NA
V gene: TRBV5-1
CDR3 DNA: TGCGCCAGCAGCGCGGGGGACAGGGGACTGGATGAAAAACTGTTTTTT
CDR3 protein: CASSAGDRGLDEKLFF

D gene: NA
J gene: TRBJ2-1
clone size: NA
V gene: TRBV2
CDR3 DNA: TGTGCCAGCCAGAATGGCGGGATCTTTAATAATGAGCAGTTCTTC
CDR3 protein: CASQNGGIFNNEQFF

D gene: NA
J gene: TRBJ1-4
clone size: medium-sized
V gene: TRBV19
CDR3 DNA: TGTGCCAGTAGTGCCCTCTTGGGGAGTGAAAAACTGTTTTTT
CDR3 protein: CASSALLGSEKLFF

D gene: TRBD2
J gene: TRBJ2-2
clone size: NA
V gene: TRBV27
CDR3 DNA: TGTGCCATCTATAGCGGGAGGACCGGGGAGCTGTTTTTT
CDR3 protein: CAIYSGRTGELFF

D gene: NA
J gene: TRBJ1-1
clone size: NA
V gene: TRBV19
CDR3 DNA: TGTGCCAGTAGTATCGGGCAGGGGTGGACTGAAGCTTTCTTT
CDR3 protein: CASSIGQGWTEAFF

D gene: NA
J gene: TRBJ1-6
clone size: NA
V gene: TRBV7-9
CDR3 DNA: TGTGCCAGCAGCTTAGGGGCCAGGGTTTGGTCACCCCTCCACTTT
CDR3 protein: CASSLGARVWSPLHF